The sequence of this TCR beta chain was determined in a study of CD8+CD57+ T cells in acquired aplastic anemia. Whole-study context: Isolated CD4+ and CD8+ cells, once sorted, yielded DNA averaging about 3 ug.

According to the study, genomic DNA was the template for TCR beta VDJ and CDR3 profiling. TCRdb re-analysed the reads in MiXCR, keeping a single row per CDR3 protein. Of a few hundred thousand distinct CDR3 sequences in the sample, roughly 64% were seen once. This clonotype showed up many times. V was pared by 2 bases and J by 0 bases, with 9 bases between. The V gene's germline CDR1 is SGDLS and CDR2 YYNGEE. The CDR3 length is 15 residues. This clonotype was obtained from a human donor in good health, serving as a control. This chain links TRBV9 with TRBJ1-5; D remains unclear. Material for sequencing was sorted CD4+, CD8+, or CD8+CD57+ T cells (not recorded which) from PBMCs. CDR3 in DNA: TGTGCCAGCAGCGTCGGAGAGGGTAGCAATCAGCCCCAGCATTTT. This gives the protein CASSVGEGSNQPQHF.